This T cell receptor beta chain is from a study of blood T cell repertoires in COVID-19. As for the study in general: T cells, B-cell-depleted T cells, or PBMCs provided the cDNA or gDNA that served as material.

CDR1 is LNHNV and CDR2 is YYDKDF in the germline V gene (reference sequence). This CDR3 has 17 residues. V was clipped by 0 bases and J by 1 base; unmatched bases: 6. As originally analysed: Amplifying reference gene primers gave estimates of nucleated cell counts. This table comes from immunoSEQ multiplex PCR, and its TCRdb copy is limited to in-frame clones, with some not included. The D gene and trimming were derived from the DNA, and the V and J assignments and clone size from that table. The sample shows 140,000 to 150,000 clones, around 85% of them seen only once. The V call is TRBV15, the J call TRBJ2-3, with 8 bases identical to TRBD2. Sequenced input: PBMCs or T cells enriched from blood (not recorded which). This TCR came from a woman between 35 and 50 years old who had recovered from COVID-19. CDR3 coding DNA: TGTGCCACCAGCAGAGATCCTACGCGGGGGGGCACAGATACGCAGTATTTT. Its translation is CATSRDPTRGGTDTQYF.